This T cell receptor (beta chain) came from a study of blood T cell repertoires in COVID-19. At the level of the study: In each case, the material was cDNA or gDNA derived from T cells, B-cell-depleted T cells, or PBMCs.

This CDR3 has 12 amino acids. The germline V gene encodes CDR1 MNHNY and CDR2 SVGAGI (reference sequence). Trimming removed 3 bases from V and 6 bases from J, with 7 bases in between. TCRdb's copy holds only in-frame clones and misses some; the assay was immunoSEQ multiplex PCR. The table includes fewer than 120,000 clones, 70% to 90% detected once. The sequenced sample was peripheral blood. This chain connects TRBV6-6 to TRBJ2-3; D gene unclear. This TCR derives from a human donor in a cohort sampled during active COVID-19. The CDR3 is CASSYSEDTQYF. The CDR3 DNA reads TGTGCCAGCAGTTATTCGGAGGATACGCAGTATTTT.